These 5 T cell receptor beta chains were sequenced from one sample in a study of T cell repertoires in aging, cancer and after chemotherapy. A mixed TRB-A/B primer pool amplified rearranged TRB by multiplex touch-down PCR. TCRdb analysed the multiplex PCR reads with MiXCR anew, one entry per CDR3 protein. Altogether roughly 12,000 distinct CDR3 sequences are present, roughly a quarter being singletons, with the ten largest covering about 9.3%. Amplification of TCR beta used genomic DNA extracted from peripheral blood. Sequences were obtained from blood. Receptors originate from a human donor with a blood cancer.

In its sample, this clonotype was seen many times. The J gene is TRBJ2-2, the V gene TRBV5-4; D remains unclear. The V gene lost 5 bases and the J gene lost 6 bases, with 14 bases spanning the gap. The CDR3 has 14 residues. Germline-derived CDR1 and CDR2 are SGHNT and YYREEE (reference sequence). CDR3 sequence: CASSSRWLPGELFF. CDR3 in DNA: TGTGCCAGCAGTTCAAGGTGGCTCCCCGGGGAGCTGTTTTTT.

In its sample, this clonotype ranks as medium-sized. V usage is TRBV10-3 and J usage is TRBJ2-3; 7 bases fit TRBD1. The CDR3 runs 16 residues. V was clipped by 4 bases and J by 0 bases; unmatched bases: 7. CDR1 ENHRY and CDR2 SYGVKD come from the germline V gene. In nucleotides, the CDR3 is TGTGCCATCAGTGCGGGACAGCGGCCAAGCACAGATACGCAGTATTTT. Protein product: CAISAGQRPSTDTQYF.

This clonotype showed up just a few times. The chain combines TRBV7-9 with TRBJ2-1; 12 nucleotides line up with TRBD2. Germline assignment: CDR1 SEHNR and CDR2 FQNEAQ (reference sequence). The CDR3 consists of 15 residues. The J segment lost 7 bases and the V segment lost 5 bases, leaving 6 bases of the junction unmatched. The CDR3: CASSPLAGGANEQFF. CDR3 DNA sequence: TGTGCCAGCAGCCCCCTAGCGGGAGGGGCGAATGAGCAGTTCTTC.

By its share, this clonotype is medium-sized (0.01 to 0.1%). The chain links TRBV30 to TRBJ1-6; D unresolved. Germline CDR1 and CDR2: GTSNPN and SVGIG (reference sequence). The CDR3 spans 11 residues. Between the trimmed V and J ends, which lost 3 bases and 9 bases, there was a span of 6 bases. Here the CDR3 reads CAWSSGSPLHF. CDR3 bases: TGTGCCTGGAGCTCGGGTTCACCCCTCCACTTT. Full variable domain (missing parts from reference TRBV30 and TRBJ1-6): SQTIHQWPATLVQPVGSPLSLECTVEGTSNPNLYWYRQAAGRGLQLLFYSVGIGQISSEVPQNLSASRPQDRQFILSSKKLLLSDSGFYLCAWSSGSPLHFGNGTRLTVT.

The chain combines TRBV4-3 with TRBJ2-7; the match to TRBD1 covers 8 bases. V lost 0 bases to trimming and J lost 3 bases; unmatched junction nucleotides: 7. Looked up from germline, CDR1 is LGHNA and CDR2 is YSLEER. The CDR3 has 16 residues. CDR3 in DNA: TGCGCCAGCAGCCAAGATCGTAGGACAGGGTACTACGAGCAGTACTTC. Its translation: CASSQDRRTGYYEQYF.